This record looks at one T cell receptor (beta chain) sequence and its context. CDR1 is SEHNR, CDR2 FQNEAQ, per germline (reference sequence). V lost 3 bases, J lost 0 bases, and 9 bases lay in between. The CDR3 spans 15 residues. Per the original data handling: Amplifying reference gene primers gave estimates of nucleated cell counts. Sequencing used immunoSEQ multiplex PCR; TCRdb keeps in-frame clones, though not all of them. V and J calls and clone size follow that table, whereas D and trimming were derived from the DNA. In the table there are approximately 180,000 clones, about 91% of which are singletons. This sample is drawn from a study of blood T cell repertoires in COVID-19. Across the study: Sites across the United States, Italy and Spain contributed samples from acute and convalescent COVID-19. In each case, the material was cDNA or gDNA derived from T cells, B-cell-depleted T cells, or PBMCs.

The V gene is TRBV7-9, the J gene TRBJ1-3; D ambiguous. The sequencing input was peripheral blood. This clonotype was sampled from a woman aged 45-59 years with acute or convalescent COVID-19. The CDR3 is CASSFSEGSGNTIYF. Written as DNA, the CDR3 is TGTGCCAGCAGCTTTTCGGAGGGCTCTGGAAACACCATATATTTT.